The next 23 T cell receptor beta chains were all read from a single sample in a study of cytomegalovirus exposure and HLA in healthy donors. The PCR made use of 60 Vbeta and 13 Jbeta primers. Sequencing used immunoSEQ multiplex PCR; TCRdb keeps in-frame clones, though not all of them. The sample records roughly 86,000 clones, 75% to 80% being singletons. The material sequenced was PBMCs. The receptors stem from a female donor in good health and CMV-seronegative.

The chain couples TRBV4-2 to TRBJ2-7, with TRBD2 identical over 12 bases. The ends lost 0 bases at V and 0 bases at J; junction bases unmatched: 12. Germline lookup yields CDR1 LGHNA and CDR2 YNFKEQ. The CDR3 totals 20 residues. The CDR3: CASSQEPFGGLAGNSYEQYF. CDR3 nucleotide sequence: TGTGCCAGCAGCCAAGAACCTTTTGGTGGACTAGCGGGAAACTCCTACGAGCAGTACTTC.

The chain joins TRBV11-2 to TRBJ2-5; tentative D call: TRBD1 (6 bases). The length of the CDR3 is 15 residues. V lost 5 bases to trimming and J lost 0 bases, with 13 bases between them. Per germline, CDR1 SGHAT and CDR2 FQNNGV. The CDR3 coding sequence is TGTGCCAGCAGCCTCTCGGCAGGGGACCAAGAGACCCAGTACTTC. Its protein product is CASSLSAGDQETQYF.

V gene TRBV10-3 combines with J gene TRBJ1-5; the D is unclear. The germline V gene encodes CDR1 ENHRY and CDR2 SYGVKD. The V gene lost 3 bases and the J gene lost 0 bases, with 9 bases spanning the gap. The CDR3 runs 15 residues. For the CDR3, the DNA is TGTGCCATCAGTGACGAGGCTTATAGCAATCAGCCCCAGCATTTT. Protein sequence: CAISDEAYSNQPQHF.

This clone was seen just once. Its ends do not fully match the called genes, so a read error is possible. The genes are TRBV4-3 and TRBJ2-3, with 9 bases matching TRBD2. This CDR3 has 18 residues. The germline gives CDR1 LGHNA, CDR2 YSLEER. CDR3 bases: TGCGCCATCAGCCAGCGTCTAGCGGGGTCCACTAGCACAGATACGCAGTATTTT. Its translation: CAISQRLAGSTSTDTQYF.

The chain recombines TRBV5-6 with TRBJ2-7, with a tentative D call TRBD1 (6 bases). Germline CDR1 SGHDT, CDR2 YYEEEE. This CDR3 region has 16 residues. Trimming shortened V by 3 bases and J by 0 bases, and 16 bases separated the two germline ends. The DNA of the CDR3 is TGTGCCAGCAGCTCGAGGACAGCCTCCAGCTCCTACGAGCAGTACTTC. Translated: CASSSRTASSSYEQYF. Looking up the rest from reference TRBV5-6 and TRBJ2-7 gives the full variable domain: DAGVTQSPTHLIKTRGQQVTLRCSPKSGHDTVSWYQQALGQGPQFIFQYYEEEERQRGNFPDRFSGHQFPNYSSELNVNALLLGDSALYLCASSSRTASSSYEQYFGPGTRLTVT.

This chain's CDR3 is CAWRTGESTEAFF. The CDR3 nucleotides are TGTGCCTGGAGGACAGGGGAGAGTACTGAAGCTTTCTTT. This chain links TRBV30 with TRBJ1-1; 8 positions agree with TRBD1. Germline CDR1 reads GTSNPN; CDR2 reads SVGIG (reference sequence). Losses at the gene ends were 3 bases for V and 5 bases for J; bases not matched to a gene: 5. CDR3 length: 13 amino acids.

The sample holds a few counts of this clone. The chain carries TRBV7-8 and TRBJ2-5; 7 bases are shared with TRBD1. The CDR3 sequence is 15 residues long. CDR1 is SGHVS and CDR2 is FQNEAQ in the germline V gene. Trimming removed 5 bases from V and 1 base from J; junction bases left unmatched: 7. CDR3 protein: CASSVLGTVQETQYF. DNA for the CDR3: TGTGCCAGCAGCGTGCTTGGGACAGTCCAAGAGACCCAGTACTTC.

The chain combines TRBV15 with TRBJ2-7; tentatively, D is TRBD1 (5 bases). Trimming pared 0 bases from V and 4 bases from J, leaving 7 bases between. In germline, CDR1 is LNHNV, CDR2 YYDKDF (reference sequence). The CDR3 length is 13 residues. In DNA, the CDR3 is TGTGCCACCAGCAGAGAGACAGAGTACGAGCAGTACTTC. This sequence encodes CATSRETEYEQYF.

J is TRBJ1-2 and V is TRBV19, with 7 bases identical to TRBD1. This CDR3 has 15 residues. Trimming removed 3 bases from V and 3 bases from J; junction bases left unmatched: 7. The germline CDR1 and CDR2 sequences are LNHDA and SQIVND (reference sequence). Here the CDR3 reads CASSMSGTGDYGYTF. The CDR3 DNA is TGTGCCAGTAGTATGAGCGGAACAGGGGACTATGGCTACACCTTC.

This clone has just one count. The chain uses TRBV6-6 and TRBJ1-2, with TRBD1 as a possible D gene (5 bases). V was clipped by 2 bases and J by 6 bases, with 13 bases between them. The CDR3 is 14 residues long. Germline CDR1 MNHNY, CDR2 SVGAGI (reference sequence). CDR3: CASSYQWGVDGYTF. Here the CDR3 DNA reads TGTGCCAGCAGTTACCAGTGGGGGGTTGATGGCTACACCTTC.

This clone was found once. CDR3 bases: TGTGCCAGCAGCCAAGGGGGACTAGCGGGGGGGATACGAGATACGCAGTATTTT. It specifies CASSQGGLAGGIRDTQYF. The chain links TRBV4-2 to TRBJ2-3; 16 nucleotides align to TRBD2. CDR3 length: 18 residues. After removal of 1 base from V and 5 bases from J, the junction contained 6 bases not matched to a gene. The germline V gene encodes CDR1 LGHNA and CDR2 YNFKEQ.

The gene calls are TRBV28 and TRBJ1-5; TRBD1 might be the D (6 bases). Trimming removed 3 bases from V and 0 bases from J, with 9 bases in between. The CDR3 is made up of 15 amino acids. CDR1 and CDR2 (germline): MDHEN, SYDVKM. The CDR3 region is CASSFRTASNQPQHF. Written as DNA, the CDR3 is TGTGCCAGCAGTTTTAGGACAGCTAGCAATCAGCCCCAGCATTTT.

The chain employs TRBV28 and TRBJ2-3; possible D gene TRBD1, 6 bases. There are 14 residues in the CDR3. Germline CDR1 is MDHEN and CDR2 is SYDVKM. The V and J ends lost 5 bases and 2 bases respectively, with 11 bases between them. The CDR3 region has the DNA TGTGCCAGCAGTCCGGGACACCTCACAGATACGCAGTATTTT. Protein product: CASSPGHLTDTQYF.

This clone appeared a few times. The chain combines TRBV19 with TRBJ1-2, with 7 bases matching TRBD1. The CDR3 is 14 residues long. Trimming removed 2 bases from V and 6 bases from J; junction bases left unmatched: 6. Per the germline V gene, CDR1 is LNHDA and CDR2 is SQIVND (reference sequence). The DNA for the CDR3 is TGTGCCAGTAGTATATATACAGGGGTCGATGGCTACACCTTC. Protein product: CASSIYTGVDGYTF.

The CDR3 reads CASSLPYRGEETQYF. Written as DNA, the CDR3 is TGTGCCAGCAGCCTCCCATACAGGGGCGAGGAGACCCAGTACTTC. The chain joins TRBV5-6 to TRBJ2-5; 7 bases are a match to TRBD1. J gave up 5 bases and V 4 bases, and 11 bases lay outside the gene matches. CDR3 length equals 15 residues. The V gene's germline CDR1 is SGHDT and CDR2 YYEEEE.

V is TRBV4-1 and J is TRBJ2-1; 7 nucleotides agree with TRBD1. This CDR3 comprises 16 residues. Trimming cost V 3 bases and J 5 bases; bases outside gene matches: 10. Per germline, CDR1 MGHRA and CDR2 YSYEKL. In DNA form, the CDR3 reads TGCGCCAGCAGCCACCAGACAGGGAATGTTAACAATGAGCAGTTCTTC. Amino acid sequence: CASSHQTGNVNNEQFF.

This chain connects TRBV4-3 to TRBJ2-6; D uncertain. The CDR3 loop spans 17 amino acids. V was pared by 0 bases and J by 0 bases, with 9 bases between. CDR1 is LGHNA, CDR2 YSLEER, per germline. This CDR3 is CASSQDPGSSGANVLTF. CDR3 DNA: TGCGCCAGCAGCCAAGATCCTGGCAGCTCTGGGGCCAACGTCCTGACTTTC.

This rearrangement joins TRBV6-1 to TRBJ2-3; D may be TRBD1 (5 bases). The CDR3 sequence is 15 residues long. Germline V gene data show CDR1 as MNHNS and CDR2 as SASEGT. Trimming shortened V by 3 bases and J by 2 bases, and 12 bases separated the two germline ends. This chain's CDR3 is CASSDGAGSTDTQYF. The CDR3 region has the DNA TGTGCCAGCAGTGATGGGGCAGGGTCCACAGATACGCAGTATTTT.

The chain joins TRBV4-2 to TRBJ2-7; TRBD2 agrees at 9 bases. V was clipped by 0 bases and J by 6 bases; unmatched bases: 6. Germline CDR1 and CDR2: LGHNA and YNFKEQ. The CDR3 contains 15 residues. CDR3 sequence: CASSQESSSGSEQYF. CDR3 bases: TGTGCCAGCAGCCAAGAATCGAGTAGCGGGAGCGAGCAGTACTTC.

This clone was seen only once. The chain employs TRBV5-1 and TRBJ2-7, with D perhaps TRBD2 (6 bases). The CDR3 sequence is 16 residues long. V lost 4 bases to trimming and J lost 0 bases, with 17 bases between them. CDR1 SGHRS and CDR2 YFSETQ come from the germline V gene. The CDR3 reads CASSRPRGGSSYEQYF. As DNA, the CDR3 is TGCGCCAGCAGCCGTCCGCGGGGTGGAAGCTCCTACGAGCAGTACTTC.

CDR3 sequence reads: CAISEKGHLTGANVLTF. For the CDR3, the DNA is TGTGCCATCAGTGAAAAAGGACATCTTACTGGGGCCAACGTCCTGACTTTC. The J gene is TRBJ2-6, the V gene TRBV10-3, with D possibly matching TRBD1 (5 bases). CDR1 is ENHRY and CDR2 is SYGVKD in the germline V gene. With 3 bases removed from V and 2 bases from J, the gap between germline ends came to 14 bases. The CDR3 contains 17 residues.

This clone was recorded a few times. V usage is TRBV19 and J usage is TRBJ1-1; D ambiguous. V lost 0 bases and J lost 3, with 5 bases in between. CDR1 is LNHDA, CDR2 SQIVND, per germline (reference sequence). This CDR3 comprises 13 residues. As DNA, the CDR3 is TGTGCCAGTAGTATAGAAACAGACACTGAAGCTTTCTTT. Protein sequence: CASSIETDTEAFF.

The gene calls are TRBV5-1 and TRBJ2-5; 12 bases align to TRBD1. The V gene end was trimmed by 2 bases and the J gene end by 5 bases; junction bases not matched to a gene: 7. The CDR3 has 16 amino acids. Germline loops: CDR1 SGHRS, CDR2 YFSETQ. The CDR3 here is CASSFLGTGGPETQYF. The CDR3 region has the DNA TGCGCCAGCAGCTTCTTGGGGACAGGGGGCCCCGAGACCCAGTACTTC.